Listed below are T cell receptor beta chains from one sample, sequenced in a study of OX40 agonist ivuxolimab in advanced cancers. Repertoires were generated with immunoSEQ multiplex PCR, while TCRdb's copy carries only in-frame clones and drops some. The sample has around 56,000 clones; around 89% are singletons. The sample was CD4+ or CD8+ T cells sorted from blood, taken in a trial of the OX40 agonist ivuxolimab. The origin of the receptors is an adult with an advanced solid tumor such as melanoma, head and neck, liver or kidney cancer. The CDR3 runs from the conserved cysteine through the conserved F or W. D genes are given only for firm matches. A clone size is listed for some rows: how often the clone was seen (once, few, many), or a class if it is expanded.

d_call	v_call	j_call	clone_size	cdr3_aa	cdr3_nt
TRBD2	TRBV5-1	TRBJ2-7	.	CASSLASGPYEQYF	TGCGCCAGCAGCTTGGCTAGCGGACCCTACGAGCAGTACTTC
.	TRBV6-1	TRBJ1-5	.	CASSEIKQPQHF	TGTGCCAGCAGTGAAATAAAACAGCCCCAGCATTTT
.	TRBV11-2	TRBJ2-7	.	CASSQGGGSAYEQYF	TGTGCCAGCAGCCAGGGGGGCGGGAGTGCCTACGAGCAGTACTTC
TRBD1	TRBV9	TRBJ2-1	.	CASSATGGDYNEQFF	TGTGCCAGCAGCGCGACAGGGGGCGATTACAATGAGCAGTTCTTC
.	TRBV28	TRBJ2-2	.	CASIRTGTPTTGELFF	TGTGCCAGCATCCGTACCGGGACCCCAACTACCGGGGAGCTGTTTTTT
.	TRBV19	TRBJ1-3	.	CASRGGNTIYF	TGTGCCAGTAGAGGGGGAAACACCATATATTTT
TRBD1	TRBV6-1	TRBJ2-7	.	CASRLQGVGAYEQYF	TGTGCCAGCAGGCTACAGGGGGTCGGGGCCTACGAGCAGTACTTC
.	TRBV10-3	TRBJ1-4	.	CAISEGRNNEKLFF	TGTGCCATCAGTGAGGGGCGAAATAATGAAAAACTGTTTTTT
.	TRBV25-1	TRBJ1-5	.	CASSEGGALNQPQHF	TGTGCCAGCAGTGAGGGGGGGGCCCTAAATCAGCCCCAGCATTTT
.	TRBV29-1	TRBJ1-1	.	CSVVGSLGTEAFF	TGCAGCGTAGTAGGGTCGTTGGGCACTGAAGCTTTCTTT
TRBD1	TRBV6-1	TRBJ2-5	.	CATNTGGQETQYF	TGTGCCACCAACACAGGGGGCCAGGAGACCCAGTACTTC
.	TRBV10-1	TRBJ2-1	once	CASSSGTGAYNEQFF	TGCGCCAGCAGCTCCGGGACCGGAGCCTACAATGAGCAGTTCTTC
TRBD2	TRBV7-2	TRBJ2-1	.	CASSLTSGAYNEQFF	TGTGCCAGCAGCTTAACTAGCGGAGCGTACAATGAGCAGTTCTTC
TRBD1	TRBV29-1	TRBJ2-2	.	CSIRPGTVNTGELFF	TGCAGCATAAGGCCGGGGACAGTGAACACCGGGGAGCTGTTTTTT
.	TRBV7-9	TRBJ1-5	few	CASSLGYDNQPQHF	TGTGCCAGCAGCTTGGGGTACGACAATCAGCCCCAGCATTTT
.	TRBV9	TRBJ2-3	.	CASSYSIGTDTQYF	TGTGCCAGCAGCTATAGCATCGGCACAGATACGCAGTATTTT
TRBD1	TRBV19	TRBJ2-7	once	CASSRRDSGGHEQYF	TGTGCCAGTAGCCGTCGGGACAGTGGCGGTCACGAGCAGTACTTC
.	TRBV10-1	TRBJ2-3	.	CASSDPTATAGIDTQYF	TGCGCCAGCAGTGACCCGACCGCTACTGCTGGCATAGATACGCAGTATTTT
.	TRBV5-1	TRBJ2-7	.	CASSYSGGVGEQYF	TGCGCCAGCAGCTATTCCGGCGGGGTGGGGGAGCAGTACTTC
.	TRBV5-1	TRBJ1-1	few	CASSLSSVMNTEAFF	TGCGCCAGCAGCTTGTCGTCCGTGATGAACACTGAAGCTTTCTTT
TRBD1	TRBV7-8	TRBJ2-2	.	CASSPQTGEAGELFF	TGTGCCAGCAGTCCCCAGACAGGGGAGGCCGGGGAGCTGTTTTTT
.	TRBV5-8	TRBJ2-5	.	CASTDWGREETQYF	TGTGCCAGCACTGATTGGGGCAGAGAAGAGACCCAGTACTTC
.	TRBV7-7	TRBJ2-1	.	CASSLGTETYNEQFF	TGTGCTAGCAGCCTGGGAACCGAAACCTACAATGAGCAGTTCTTC
TRBD1	TRBV28	TRBJ1-1	.	CASRPYRGIMNTEAFF	TGTGCCAGCAGACCCTACAGGGGGATAATGAACACTGAAGCTTTCTTT
.	TRBV19	TRBJ1-2	.	CASSIQVTNYGYTF	TGTGCCAGTAGTATTCAGGTTACTAACTATGGCTACACCTTC
TRBD2	TRBV5-5	TRBJ2-1	.	CASSLGGTSGSSYNEQFF	TGTGCCAGCAGCTTGGGCGGGACTAGCGGGAGCTCCTACAATGAGCAGTTCTTC
.	TRBV18	TRBJ1-1	.	CASSAESGDTEAFF	TGTGCCAGCTCTGCTGAATCCGGGGACACTGAAGCTTTCTTT
TRBD1	TRBV10-3	TRBJ2-5	.	CAISAGQGVGETQYF	TGTGCCATCAGTGCCGGACAGGGGGTGGGAGAGACCCAGTACTTC
.	TRBV6-1	TRBJ2-7	.	CASSEGRRQGFYEQYF	TGTGCCAGCAGTGAAGGGAGGCGGCAGGGATTCTACGAGCAGTACTTC
TRBD2	TRBV14	TRBJ2-5	.	CASSQDFAGLAEETQYF	TGTGCCAGCAGCCAAGACTTCGCGGGACTAGCGGAAGAGACCCAGTACTTC
.	TRBV27	TRBJ2-5	.	CASSFWGRQETQYF	TGTGCCAGCAGTTTTTGGGGGCGGCAGGAGACCCAGTACTTC
.	TRBV6-1	TRBJ2-7	.	CASTIWRGDGEQYF	TGTGCCAGCACTATCTGGCGGGGTGATGGAGAGCAGTACTTC
.	TRBV19	TRBJ2-2	few	CASSIARNTGELFF	TGTGCCAGTAGTATAGCCAGGAACACCGGGGAGCTGTTTTTT
.	TRBV5-4	TRBJ2-2	.	CASSLGGIAGELFF	TGTGCCAGCAGCTTGGGAGGGATAGCCGGGGAGCTGTTTTTT
TRBD2	TRBV4-2	TRBJ2-1	.	CASSQEISGSSYNEQFF	TGTGCCAGCAGCCAAGAGATTAGCGGGAGCTCCTACAATGAGCAGTTCTTC
TRBD1	TRBV6-5	TRBJ1-4	once	CASSSQGQGDEKLFF	TGTGCCAGCAGTTCCCAGGGACAGGGGGATGAAAAACTGTTTTTT